This T cell receptor beta chain was sequenced in a study of T cell changes during pregnancy in multiple sclerosis. Only in-frame clones appear in the TCRdb table, and some are missing; sequencing was by immunoSEQ multiplex PCR. In the table there are over 30,000 clones, nearly 90% of which are singletons. This clone was recorded a few times. Trimming took off 3 bases at V and 4 bases at J, with 9 bases between the two ends. CDR1 is MNHEY and CDR2 is SMNVEV in the germline V gene (reference sequence). The CDR3 runs 14 residues. This receptor was obtained from a female donor with multiple sclerosis, enrolled in a pregnancy study. This chain uses TRBV27 with TRBJ2-2; D uncertain. The material was CD8+ T cells from peripheral blood mononuclear cells, obtained in the third trimester of pregnancy. CDR3 bases: TGTGCCAGCAGTTTCACCAGTCCCACCGGGGAGCTGTTTTTT. Amino acids: CASSFTSPTGELFF.